These 13 T cell receptor beta chains were all obtained from the same sample, sequenced in a study of T cell repertoires in cytomegalovirus infection. TCRdb re-analysed the reads in MiXCR, keeping a single row per CDR3 protein. The sample has about 470,000 distinct CDR3 sequences, about 42% seen once. Their specific antigens are unknown. This specimen was cultured PBMCs, taken from culture after CMV antigen stimulation. The origin of the receptors is a human donor in good health (CMV status not recorded). Some clones in this sample may be carry-over from other donors' samples.

The rearrangement uses TRBV4-1 and TRBJ1-4; TRBD1 is a possible D gene (5 bases). Trimming shortened V by 4 bases and J by 8 bases, and 17 bases separated the two germline ends. CDR1 and CDR2 from the germline V gene are MGHRA and YSYEKL. The CDR3 loop spans 15 amino acids. The CDR3 is CASSPSGGSREKLFF. The CDR3 DNA is TGCGCCAGCAGCCCCAGTGGGGGTAGTAGGGAAAAACTGTTTTTT.

This clonotype was detected once. At one end, the junction sequence differs from germline, possibly due to a read error. The rearrangement links TRBV20-1 to TRBJ2-5, with 7 bases aligning to TRBD2. This CDR3 is 11 amino acids long. Germline V gene data show CDR1 as DFQATT and CDR2 as SNEGSKA (reference sequence). The CDR3 loop reads CKGGAGETQYF. Written as DNA, the CDR3 is TGTAAGGGAGGGGCGGGGGAGACCCAGTACTTC.

In its sample, this clonotype was seen a few times. This rearrangement joins TRBV20-1 to TRBJ2-3; no definite D call. Trimming left V 4 bases short and J 6 bases short, with 8 bases between. Per germline, CDR1 DFQATT and CDR2 SNEGSKA (reference sequence). This CDR3 comprises 11 residues. The CDR3 DNA reads as TGCAGTGCTATCGTCTGGGATACGCAGTATTTT. Protein: CSAIVWDTQYF.

This rearrangement joins TRBV7-6 to TRBJ2-7; TRBD1 is a possible D gene (6 bases). From germline, CDR1 is SGHVS and CDR2 FNYEAQ. The CDR3 loop spans 14 amino acids. The V gene lost 6 bases and the J gene lost 0 bases, with 12 bases spanning the gap. CDR3 coding DNA: TGTGCCAGCAGTCGACAGGACCCCTCCTACGAGCAGTACTTC. It is translated as CASSRQDPSYEQYF.

The chain links TRBV6-8 to TRBJ2-3, with 14 positions matching TRBD2. CDR3 length: 16 amino acids. CDR1 and CDR2 (germline): MNHGY, SAAAGT. V gave up 7 bases and J gave up 2 bases; unmatched junction bases: 5. The CDR3 is CASTRTSGGPTDTQYF. CDR3 bases: TGTGCCAGCACGAGGACTAGCGGGGGGCCCACAGATACGCAGTATTTT.

The chain combines TRBV7-9 with TRBJ1-6; D remains ambiguous. With 0 bases removed from V and 6 bases from J, the gap between germline ends came to 21 bases. Germline V gene sequence: CDR1 SEHNR, CDR2 FQNEAQ (reference sequence). This CDR3 has 19 amino acids. As DNA, the CDR3 is TGTGCCAGCAGCTTAGCGTATTCCCGAGGAGGCAAGGTTAATTCACCCCTCCACTTT. Its protein is CASSLAYSRGGKVNSPLHF.

This clonotype was counted between two and nine times. This chain links TRBV12-3 or TRBV12-4 with TRBJ2-1; 10 bases agree with TRBD2. CDR3 length equals 16 residues. The V and J ends lost 3 bases and 6 bases, in that order; junction bases with no gene match: 8. CDR3 bases: TGTGCCAGCAGTTTGAGTCCTAGCGGGAGCCCCAATGAGCAGTTCTTC. Amino acids: CASSLSPSGSPNEQFF.

The chain couples TRBV6-2 or TRBV6-3 to TRBJ2-2; the D call may be TRBD1 or TRBD2 (5 bases each). The germline V gene has CDR1 MNHEY and CDR2 SVGEGT. Between the trimmed V and J ends, which lost 7 bases and 0 bases, there was a span of 9 bases. The CDR3 consists of 14 residues. CDR3 nucleotide sequence: TGTGCCAGCAAGGGACGGGCGAACACCGGGGAGCTGTTTTTT. Protein product: CASKGRANTGELFF.

This clonotype showed up just a few times. J is TRBJ1-1 and V is TRBV28; D may be TRBD1 (5 bases). The CDR3 is 15 amino acids. Trimming cost V 3 bases and J 2 bases, with 13 bases left between them. CDR1 is MDHEN and CDR2 is SYDVKM in the germline V gene. In DNA, the CDR3 is TGTGCCAGCAGTTTCCGGGGGGGGTTAAACACTGAAGCTTTCTTT. Its translation: CASSFRGGLNTEAFF.

This chain joins TRBV6-5 and TRBJ2-4; D is perhaps TRBD2 (7 bases). CDR1 and CDR2 (germline): MNHEY, SVGAGI. The CDR3 totals 18 residues. V lost 6 bases, J lost 3 bases, and 24 bases lay in between. The CDR3 region is CASRSYLGGAGVKNIQYF. DNA of the CDR3: TGTGCCAGCAGAAGTTATCTAGGGGGGGCCGGGGTCAAAAACATTCAGTACTTC.

This clonotype was picked up a small number of times. The chain carries TRBV7-8 and TRBJ2-3; 13 bases agree with TRBD2. The junction had 10 bases not matched to a gene; V was cut back by 0 bases and J by 1 base. The CDR3 has 20 amino acids. The germline CDR1 and CDR2 sequences are SGHVS and FQNEAQ. The CDR3 is CASSLAPGLAGWSGTDTQYF. In nucleotides, the CDR3 is TGTGCCAGCAGCTTAGCGCCGGGACTAGCGGGATGGTCTGGCACAGATACGCAGTATTTT. Complete variable domain (other parts from reference TRBV7-8 and TRBJ2-3): GAGVSQSPRYKVAKRGQDVALRCDPISGHVSLFWYQQALGQGPEFLTYFQNEAQLDKSGLPSDRFFAERPEGSVSTLKIQRTQQEDSAVYLCASSLAPGLAGWSGTDTQYFGPGTRLTVL.

The V and J genes are TRBV6-2 or TRBV6-3 and TRBJ2-2; tentative D call: TRBD2 (5 bases). CDR3 size: 14 residues. Trimming cost V 6 bases and J 7 bases, with 15 bases left between them. Germline lookup yields CDR1 MNHEY and CDR2 SVGEGT. CDR3 sequence: CASSPTFGSGELFF. Written as DNA, the CDR3 is TGTGCCAGCAGCCCAACCTTTGGGAGCGGGGAGCTGTTTTTT.

This clonotype showed up just a few times. The chain recombines TRBV7-2 with TRBJ2-2, with 7 positions matching TRBD2. J gave up 5 bases and V 3 bases, and 6 bases lay outside the gene matches. This CDR3 spans 15 amino acids. The germline V gene encodes CDR1 SGHTA and CDR2 FQGNSA. The CDR3 coding sequence is TGTGCCAGCAGCTTGGGCGGGAGAGTTACCGGGGAGCTGTTTTTT. The encoded protein is CASSLGGRVTGELFF.